This TCR beta chain was identified in a study of identical twins. Study-wide findings and caveats: In beta out-of-frame sequences, the excess sharing between twins was weaker.

Points on this clonotype: The target antigen is unknown.

The CDR3 totals 16 residues. V lost 3 bases, J lost 4 bases, and 4 bases stayed unmatched. From germline, CDR1 is SNHLY and CDR2 FYNNEI. A universal primer site was created by template switching, with the cDNA bearing unique molecular identifiers. Each CDR3 protein is one row after TCRdb ran MiXCR on the 5' RACE reads. The table lists some 500,000 distinct CDR3 sequences, under 25% of them singletons. The data were also submitted as part of a second study, on T cells expressing NK-cell markers. That paper adds: One of eight sequenced donors was HCMV-seronegative; the other seven were seropositive. Topping the CD3+CD56-NKG2C+ fraction as well were these clonotypes, in a few donors.

This TCR was sampled from a woman under 30 in good health. Specimen: CD4+ T cells sorted from blood. This chain joins TRBV2 and TRBJ2-6; the match to TRBD1 covers 9 bases. The CDR3 sequence: CASSETGGPGANVLTF. In DNA form, the CDR3 reads TGTGCCAGCAGTGAGACAGGGGGTCCCGGGGCCAACGTCCTGACTTTC. Filled out from reference TRBV2 and TRBJ2-6, the complete variable domain reads EPEVTQTPSHQVTQMGQEVILRCVPISNHLYFYWYRQILGQKVEFLVSFYNNEISEKSEIFDDQFSVERPDGSNFTLKIRSTKLEDSAMYFCASSETGGPGANVLTFGAGSRLTVL.